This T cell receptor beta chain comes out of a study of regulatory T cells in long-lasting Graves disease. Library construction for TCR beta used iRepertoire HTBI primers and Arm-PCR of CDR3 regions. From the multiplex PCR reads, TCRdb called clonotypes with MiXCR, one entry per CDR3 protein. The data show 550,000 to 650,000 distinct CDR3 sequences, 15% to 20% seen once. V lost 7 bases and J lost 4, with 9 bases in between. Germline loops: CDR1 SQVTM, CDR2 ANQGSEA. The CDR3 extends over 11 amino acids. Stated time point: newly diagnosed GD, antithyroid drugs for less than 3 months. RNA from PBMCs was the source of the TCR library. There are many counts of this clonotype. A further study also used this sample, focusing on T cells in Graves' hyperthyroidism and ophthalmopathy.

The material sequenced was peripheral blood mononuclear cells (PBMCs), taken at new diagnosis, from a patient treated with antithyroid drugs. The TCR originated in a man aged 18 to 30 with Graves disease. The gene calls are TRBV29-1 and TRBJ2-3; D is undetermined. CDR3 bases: TGCAGCGCCTCGAGGCCAGATACGCAGTATTTT. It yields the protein CSASRPDTQYF.